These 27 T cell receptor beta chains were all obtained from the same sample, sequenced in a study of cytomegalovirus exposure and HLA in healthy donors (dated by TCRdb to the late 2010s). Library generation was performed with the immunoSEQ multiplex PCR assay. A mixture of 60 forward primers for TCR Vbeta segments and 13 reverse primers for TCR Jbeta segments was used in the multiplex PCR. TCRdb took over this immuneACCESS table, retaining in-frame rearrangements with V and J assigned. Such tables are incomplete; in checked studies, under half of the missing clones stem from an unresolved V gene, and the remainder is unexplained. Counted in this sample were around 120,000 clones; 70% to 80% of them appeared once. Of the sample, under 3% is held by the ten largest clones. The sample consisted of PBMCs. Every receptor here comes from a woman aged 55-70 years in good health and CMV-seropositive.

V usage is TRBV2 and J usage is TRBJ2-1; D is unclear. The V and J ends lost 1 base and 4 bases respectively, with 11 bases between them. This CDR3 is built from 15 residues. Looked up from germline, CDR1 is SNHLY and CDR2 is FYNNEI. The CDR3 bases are TGTGCCAGCAGTGAAGTCCTAGTTACTTACAATGAGCAGTTCTTC. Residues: CASSEVLVTYNEQFF. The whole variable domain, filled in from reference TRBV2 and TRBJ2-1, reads EPEVTQTPSHQVTQMGQEVILRCVPISNHLYFYWYRQILGQKVEFLVSFYNNEISEKSEIFDDQFSVERPDGSNFTLKIRSTKLEDSAMYFCASSEVLVTYNEQFFGPGTRLTVL.

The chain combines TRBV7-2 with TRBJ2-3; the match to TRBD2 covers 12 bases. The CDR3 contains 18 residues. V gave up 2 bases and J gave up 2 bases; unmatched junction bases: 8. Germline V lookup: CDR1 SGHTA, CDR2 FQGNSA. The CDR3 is CASSLTASGGAPTDTQYF. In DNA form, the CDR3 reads TGTGCCAGCAGCTTAACGGCTAGCGGGGGGGCCCCCACAGATACGCAGTATTTT.

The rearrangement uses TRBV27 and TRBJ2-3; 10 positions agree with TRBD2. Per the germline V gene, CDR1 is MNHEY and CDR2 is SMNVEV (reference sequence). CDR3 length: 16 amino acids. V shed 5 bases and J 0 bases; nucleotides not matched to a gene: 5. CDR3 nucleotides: TGTGCCAGCAGTGGCACTAGCGGGGAAAGCACAGATACGCAGTATTTT. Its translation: CASSGTSGESTDTQYF.

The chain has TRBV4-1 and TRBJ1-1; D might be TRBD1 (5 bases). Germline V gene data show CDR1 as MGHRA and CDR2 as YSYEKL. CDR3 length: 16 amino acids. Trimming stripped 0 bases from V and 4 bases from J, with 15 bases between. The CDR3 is CASSQEGRGSGTEAFF. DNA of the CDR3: TGCGCCAGCAGCCAAGAAGGCCGGGGGTCGGGCACTGAAGCTTTCTTT.

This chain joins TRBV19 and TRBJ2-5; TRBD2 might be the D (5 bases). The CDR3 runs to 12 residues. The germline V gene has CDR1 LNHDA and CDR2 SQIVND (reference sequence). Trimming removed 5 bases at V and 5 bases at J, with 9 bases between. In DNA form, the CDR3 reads TGTGCCAGTAGTCCTCCGGGGGAGACCCAGTACTTC. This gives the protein CASSPPGETQYF.

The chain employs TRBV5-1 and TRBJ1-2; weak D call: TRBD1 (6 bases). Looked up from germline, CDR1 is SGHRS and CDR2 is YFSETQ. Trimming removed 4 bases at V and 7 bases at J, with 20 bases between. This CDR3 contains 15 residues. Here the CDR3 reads CASSLGIRGAGGYTF. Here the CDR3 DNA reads TGCGCCAGCAGCCTTGGAATTCGGGGGGCGGGTGGCTACACCTTC.

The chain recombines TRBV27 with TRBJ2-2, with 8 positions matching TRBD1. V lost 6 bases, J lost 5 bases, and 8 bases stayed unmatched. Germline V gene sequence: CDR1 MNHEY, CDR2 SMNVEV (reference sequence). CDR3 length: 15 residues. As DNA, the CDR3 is TGTGCCAGCAGGATAACAGGGGGAGAAACCGGGGAGCTGTTTTTT. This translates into CASRITGGETGELFF.

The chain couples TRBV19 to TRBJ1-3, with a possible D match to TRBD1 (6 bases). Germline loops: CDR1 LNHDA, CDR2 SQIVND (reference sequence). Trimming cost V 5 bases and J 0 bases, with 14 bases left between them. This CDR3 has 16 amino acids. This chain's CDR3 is CASSPGQTRSGNTIYF. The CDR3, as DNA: TGTGCCAGTAGTCCAGGACAGACCCGCTCTGGAAACACCATATATTTT.

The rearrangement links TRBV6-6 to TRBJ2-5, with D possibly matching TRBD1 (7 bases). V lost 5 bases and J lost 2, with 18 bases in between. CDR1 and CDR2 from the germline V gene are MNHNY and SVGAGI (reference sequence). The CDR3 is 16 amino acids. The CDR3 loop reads CASSSLAGGPQETQYF. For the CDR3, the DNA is TGTGCCAGCAGTAGCCTAGCAGGGGGGCCTCAAGAGACCCAGTACTTC.

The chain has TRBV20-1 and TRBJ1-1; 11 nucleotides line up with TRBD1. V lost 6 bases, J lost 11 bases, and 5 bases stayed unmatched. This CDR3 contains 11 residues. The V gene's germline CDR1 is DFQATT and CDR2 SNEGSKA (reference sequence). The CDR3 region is CSAPDRGPAFF. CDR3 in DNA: TGCAGTGCACCGGACAGGGGGCCTGCTTTCTTT.

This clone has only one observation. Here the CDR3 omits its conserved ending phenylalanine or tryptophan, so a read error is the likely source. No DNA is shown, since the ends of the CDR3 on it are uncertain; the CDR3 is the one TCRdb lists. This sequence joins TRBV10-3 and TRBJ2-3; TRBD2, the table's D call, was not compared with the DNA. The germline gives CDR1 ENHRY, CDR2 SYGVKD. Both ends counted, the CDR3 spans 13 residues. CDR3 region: CAISENLAGGLIG.

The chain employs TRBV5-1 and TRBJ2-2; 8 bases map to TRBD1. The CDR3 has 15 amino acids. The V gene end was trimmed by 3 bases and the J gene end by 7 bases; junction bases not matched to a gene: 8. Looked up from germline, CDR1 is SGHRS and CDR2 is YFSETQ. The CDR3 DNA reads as TGCGCCAGCAGCTCTCGGACAGGGAAGGGCGGGGAGCTGTTTTTT. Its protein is CASSSRTGKGGELFF.

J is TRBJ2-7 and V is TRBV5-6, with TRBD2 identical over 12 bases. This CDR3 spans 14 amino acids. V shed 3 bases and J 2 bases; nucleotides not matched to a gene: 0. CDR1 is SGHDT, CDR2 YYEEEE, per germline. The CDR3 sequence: CASSWTSGAYEQYF. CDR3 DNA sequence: TGTGCCAGCAGCTGGACTAGCGGGGCCTACGAGCAGTACTTC.

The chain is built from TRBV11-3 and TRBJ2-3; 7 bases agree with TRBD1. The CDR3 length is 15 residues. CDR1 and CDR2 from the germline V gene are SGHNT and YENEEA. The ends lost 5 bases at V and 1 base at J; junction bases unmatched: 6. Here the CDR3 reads CASSEQGTGTDTQYF. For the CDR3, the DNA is TGTGCCAGCAGCGAACAGGGGACGGGCACAGATACGCAGTATTTT. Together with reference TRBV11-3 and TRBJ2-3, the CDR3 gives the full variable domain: EAGVVQSPRYKIIEKKQPVAFWCNPISGHNTLYWYLQNLGQGPELLIRYENEEAVDDSQLPKDRFSAERLKGVDSTLKIQPAELGDSAVYLCASSEQGTGTDTQYFGPGTRLTVL.

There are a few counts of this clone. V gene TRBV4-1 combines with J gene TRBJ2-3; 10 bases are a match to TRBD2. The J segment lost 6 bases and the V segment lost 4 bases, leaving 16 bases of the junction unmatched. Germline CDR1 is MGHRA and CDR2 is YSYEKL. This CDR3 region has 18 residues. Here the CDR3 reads CASSPSWTASGGFDTQYF. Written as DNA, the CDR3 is TGCGCCAGCAGCCCCTCCTGGACGGCTAGCGGGGGTTTCGATACGCAGTATTTT.

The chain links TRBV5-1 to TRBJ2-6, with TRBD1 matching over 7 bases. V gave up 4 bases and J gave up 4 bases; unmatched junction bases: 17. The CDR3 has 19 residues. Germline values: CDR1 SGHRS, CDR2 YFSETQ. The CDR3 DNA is TGCGCCAGCAGCCTAAACAGGGGACAAACCGGCTCAGGGGCCAACGTCCTGACTTTC. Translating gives CASSLNRGQTGSGANVLTF. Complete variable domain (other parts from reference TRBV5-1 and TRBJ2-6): KAGVTQTPRYLIKTRGQQVTLSCSPISGHRSVSWYQQTPGQGLQFLFEYFSETQRNKGNFPGRFSGRQFSNSRSEMNVSTLELGDSALYLCASSLNRGQTGSGANVLTFGAGSRLTVL.

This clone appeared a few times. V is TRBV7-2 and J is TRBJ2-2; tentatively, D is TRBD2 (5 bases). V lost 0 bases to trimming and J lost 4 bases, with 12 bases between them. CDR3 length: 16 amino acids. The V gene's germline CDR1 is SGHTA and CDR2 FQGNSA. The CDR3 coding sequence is TGTGCCAGCAGCTTAGCGGCGGCCCGGGGCACCGGGGAGCTGTTTTTT. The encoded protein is CASSLAAARGTGELFF.

The CDR3 protein is CASSQTRGTNNEQFF. CDR3 bases: TGTGCCAGCAGTCAAACAAGGGGGACAAACAATGAGCAGTTCTTC. The chain couples TRBV6-1 to TRBJ2-1; maybe TRBD1 (6 bases). The CDR3 is made up of 15 amino acids. Trimming cost V 5 bases and J 5 bases, with 16 bases left between them. The germline V gene encodes CDR1 MNHNS and CDR2 SASEGT.

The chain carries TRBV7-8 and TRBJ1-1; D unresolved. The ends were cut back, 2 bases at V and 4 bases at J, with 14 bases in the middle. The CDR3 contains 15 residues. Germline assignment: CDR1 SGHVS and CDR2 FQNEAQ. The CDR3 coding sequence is TGTGCCAGCAGCTTAACCTGGGAGGCGGGCACTGAAGCTTTCTTT. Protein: CASSLTWEAGTEAFF.

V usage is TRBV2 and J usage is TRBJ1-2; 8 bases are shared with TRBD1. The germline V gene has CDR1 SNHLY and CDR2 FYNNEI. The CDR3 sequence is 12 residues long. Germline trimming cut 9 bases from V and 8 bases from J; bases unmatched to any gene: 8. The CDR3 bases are TGTGCCAGGGGGGGACAGGTCGAGGGCTACACCTTC. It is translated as CARGGQVEGYTF. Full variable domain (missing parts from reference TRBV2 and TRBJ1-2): EPEVTQTPSHQVTQMGQEVILRCVPISNHLYFYWYRQILGQKVEFLVSFYNNEISEKSEIFDDQFSVERPDGSNFTLKIRSTKLEDSAMYFCARGGQVEGYTFGSGTRLTVV.

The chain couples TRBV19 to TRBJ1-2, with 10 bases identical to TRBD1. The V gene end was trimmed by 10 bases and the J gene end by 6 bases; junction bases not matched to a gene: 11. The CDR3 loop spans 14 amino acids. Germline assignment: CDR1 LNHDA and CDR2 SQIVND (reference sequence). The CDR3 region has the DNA TGTGCCACTCGAGACAGGGGGCTTTGGGATGGCTACACCTTC. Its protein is CATRDRGLWDGYTF.

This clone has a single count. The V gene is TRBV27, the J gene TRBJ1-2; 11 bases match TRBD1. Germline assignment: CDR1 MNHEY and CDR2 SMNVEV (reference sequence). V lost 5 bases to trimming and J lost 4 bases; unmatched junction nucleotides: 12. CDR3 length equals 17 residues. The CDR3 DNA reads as TGTGCCAGCAGTCCTAGGACAGGGGGCGAGGGAATCTATGGCTACACCTTC. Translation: CASSPRTGGEGIYGYTF.

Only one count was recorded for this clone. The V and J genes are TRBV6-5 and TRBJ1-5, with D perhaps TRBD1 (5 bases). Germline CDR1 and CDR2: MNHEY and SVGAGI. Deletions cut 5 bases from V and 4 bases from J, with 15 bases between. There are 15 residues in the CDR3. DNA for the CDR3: TGTGCCAGCAGTCAAGGTGGGGCGGGGAATCAGCCCCAGCATTTT. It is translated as CASSQGGAGNQPQHF.

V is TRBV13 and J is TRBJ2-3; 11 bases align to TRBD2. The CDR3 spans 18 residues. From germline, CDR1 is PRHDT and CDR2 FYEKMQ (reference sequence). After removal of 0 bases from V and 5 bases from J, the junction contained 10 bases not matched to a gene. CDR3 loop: CASSLGLIVAGGEDTQYF. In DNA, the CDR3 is TGTGCCAGCAGCTTAGGCCTAATCGTAGCGGGGGGGGAAGATACGCAGTATTTT. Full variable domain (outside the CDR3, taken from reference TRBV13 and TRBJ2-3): AAGVIQSPRHLIKEKRETATLKCYPIPRHDTVYWYQQGPGQDPQFLISFYEKMQSDKGSIPDRFSAQQFSDYHSELNMSSLELGDSALYFCASSLGLIVAGGEDTQYFGPGTRLTVL.

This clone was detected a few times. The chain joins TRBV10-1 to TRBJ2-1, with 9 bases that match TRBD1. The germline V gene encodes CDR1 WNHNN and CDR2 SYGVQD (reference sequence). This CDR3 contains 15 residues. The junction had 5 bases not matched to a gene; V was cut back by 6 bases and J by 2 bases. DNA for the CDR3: TGCGCCAGCAGCGGGACAGGGTCCGCCTACAATGAGCAGTTCTTC. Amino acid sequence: CASSGTGSAYNEQFF.

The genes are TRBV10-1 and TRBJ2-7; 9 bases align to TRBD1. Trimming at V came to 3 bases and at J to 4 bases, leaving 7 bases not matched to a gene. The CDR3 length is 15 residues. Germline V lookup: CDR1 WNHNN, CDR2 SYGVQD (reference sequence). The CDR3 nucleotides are TGCGCCAGCAGTGACCTCGGGACAGGGAGGTACGAGCAGTACTTC. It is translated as CASSDLGTGRYEQYF.

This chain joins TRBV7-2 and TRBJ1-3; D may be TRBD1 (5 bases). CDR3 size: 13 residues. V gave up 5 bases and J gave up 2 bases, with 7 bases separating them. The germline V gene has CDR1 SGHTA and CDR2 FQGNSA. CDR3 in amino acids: CASSPGPGNTIYF. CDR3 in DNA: TGTGCCAGCAGCCCAGGGCCTGGAAACACCATATATTTT.